This TCR beta chain was documented in a study of control samples from healthy donors and cancer patients. The assay was immunoSEQ multiplex PCR, and TCRdb's table has in-frame clones only and misses some. The repertoire holds fewer than 120,000 clones, with around 87% as singletons. Looked up from germline, CDR1 is LGHDT and CDR2 is YNNKEL (reference sequence). The CDR3 covers 15 residues. The V end was cut by 1 base, the J end by 2 bases, with 12 bases between. V gene TRBV3-1 (or the pseudogene TRBV3-2) combines with J gene TRBJ2-7, with a possible D match to TRBD1 (6 bases). This TCR came from an older woman with lung cancer. Sample: PBMCs. This CDR3 reads CASSQAQGFAYEQYF. The CDR3 nucleotides are TGTGCCAGCAGCCAAGCTCAGGGGTTCGCCTACGAGCAGTACTTC.